The 2 T cell receptor beta chains below all came from one sample that was sequenced in a study of a mutant IDH1 vaccine in newly diagnosed glioma. Time point noted: week 23, last vaccination. Doses consisted of 300 ug of mutant IDH1 20-mer peptide each, paired with topical imiquimod. Sequencing used immunoSEQ multiplex PCR; TCRdb keeps in-frame clones, though not all of them. The top ten clones hold under 1.5% of a sample with around 54,000 clones, around 87% of them seen once. These TCRs' antigens remain unknown. This specimen was PBMCs, taken from a glioma patient whose treatment included an IDH1 peptide vaccine. These TCRs come from a man between 40 and 49 years old with glioma.

This chain connects TRBV19 to TRBJ2-2; D not certain. This CDR3 contains 17 residues. The germline CDR1 and CDR2 sequences are LNHDA and SQIVND (reference sequence). Trimming left V 2 bases short and J 4 bases short, with 17 bases between. CDR3 nucleotides: TGTGCCAGTAGTATATTGGGCCATGGATATGGCACCGGGGAGCTGTTTTTT. Translation: CASSILGHGYGTGELFF.

The chain combines TRBV5-1 with TRBJ2-1; no firm D call. V gave up 1 base and J gave up 9 bases, with 14 bases separating them. The CDR3 sequence is 14 residues long. Germline-derived CDR1 and CDR2 are SGHRS and YFSETQ. The CDR3 loop reads CASSLPVAGGEQFF. Written as DNA, the CDR3 is TGCGCCAGCAGCTTGCCGGTGGCAGGTGGTGAGCAGTTCTTC. Based on the CDR3 plus reference TRBV5-1 and TRBJ2-1, the full variable domain is KAGVTQTPRYLIKTRGQQVTLSCSPISGHRSVSWYQQTPGQGLQFLFEYFSETQRNKGNFPGRFSGRQFSNSRSEMNVSTLELGDSALYLCASSLPVAGGEQFFGPGTRLTVL.